Reported below is one T cell receptor beta chain. The source of the sample is a study of shared clonotypes between healthy human individuals. Some clones are missing from TCRdb's copy, which holds only in-frame ones; the method was immunoSEQ multiplex PCR. The repertoire includes 170,000 or so clones, approximately 60% of them detected once, and around 9.3% sits in the top ten. The CDR3 is 14 residues long. Trimming took 6 bases from V and 6 from J; bases not matched to a gene: 7. CDR1 SGHTA and CDR2 FQGNSA come from the germline V gene. The TCR sequence derives from a man aged 25-40 years in good health. Sequenced input: memory CD4+ T cells sorted from blood. Noted subset: CD45RA-negative fraction. The chain joins TRBV7-2 to TRBJ2-1; 8 nucleotides match TRBD2. Here the CDR3 DNA reads TGTGCCAGCAGAAAGCGGGAGTTCGTCAATGAGCAGTTCTTC. Protein product: CASRKREFVNEQFF.